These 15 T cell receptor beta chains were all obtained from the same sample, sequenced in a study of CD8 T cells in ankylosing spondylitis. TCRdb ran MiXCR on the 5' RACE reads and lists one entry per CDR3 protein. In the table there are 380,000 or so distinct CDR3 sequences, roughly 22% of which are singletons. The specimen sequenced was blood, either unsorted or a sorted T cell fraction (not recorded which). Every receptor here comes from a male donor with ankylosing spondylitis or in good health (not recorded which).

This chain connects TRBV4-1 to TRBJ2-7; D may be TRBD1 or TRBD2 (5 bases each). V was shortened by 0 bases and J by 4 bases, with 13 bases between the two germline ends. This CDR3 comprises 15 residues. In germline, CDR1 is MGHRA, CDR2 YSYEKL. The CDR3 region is CASSQDRDVRYEQYF. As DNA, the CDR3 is TGCGCCAGCAGCCAAGATAGGGACGTAAGGTACGAGCAGTACTTC.

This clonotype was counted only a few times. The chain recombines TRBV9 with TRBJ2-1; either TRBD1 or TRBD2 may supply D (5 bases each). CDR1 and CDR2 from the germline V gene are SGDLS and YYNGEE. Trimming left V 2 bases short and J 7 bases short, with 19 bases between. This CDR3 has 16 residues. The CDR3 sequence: CASSVEPGPKSNEQFF. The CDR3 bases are TGTGCCAGCAGCGTCGAACCGGGACCGAAGAGTAATGAGCAGTTCTTC. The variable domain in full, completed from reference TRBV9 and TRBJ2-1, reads DSGVTQTPKHLITATGQRVTLRCSPRSGDLSVYWYQQSLDQGLQFLIQYYNGEERAKGNILERFSAQQFPDLHSELNLSSLELGDSALYFCASSVEPGPKSNEQFFGPGTRLTVL.

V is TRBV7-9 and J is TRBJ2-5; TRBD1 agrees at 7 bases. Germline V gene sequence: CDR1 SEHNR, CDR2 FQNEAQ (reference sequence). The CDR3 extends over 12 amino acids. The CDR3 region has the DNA TGTTCCATAGGGACAGACCAAGAGACCCAGTACTTC. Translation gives CSIGTDQETQYF.

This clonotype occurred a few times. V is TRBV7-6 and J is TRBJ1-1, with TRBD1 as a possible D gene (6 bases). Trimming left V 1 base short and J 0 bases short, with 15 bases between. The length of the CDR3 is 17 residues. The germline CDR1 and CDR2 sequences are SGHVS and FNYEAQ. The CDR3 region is CASSLGIVDSLNTEAFF. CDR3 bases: TGTGCCAGCAGCTTAGGAATCGTGGACAGTTTGAACACTGAAGCTTTCTTT.

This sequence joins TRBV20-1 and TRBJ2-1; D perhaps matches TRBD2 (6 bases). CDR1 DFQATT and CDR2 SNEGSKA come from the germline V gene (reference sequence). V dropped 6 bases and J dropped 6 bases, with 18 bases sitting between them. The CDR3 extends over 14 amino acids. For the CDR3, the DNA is TGCAGTGCCCAGGGCGGGGAAATAGGCAATGAGCAGTTCTTC. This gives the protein CSAQGGEIGNEQFF.

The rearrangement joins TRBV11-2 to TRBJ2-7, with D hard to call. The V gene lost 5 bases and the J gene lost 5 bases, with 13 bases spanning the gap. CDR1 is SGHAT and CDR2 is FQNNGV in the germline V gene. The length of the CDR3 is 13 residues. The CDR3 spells CASSPGPYNEQYF. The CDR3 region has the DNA TGTGCCAGCAGCCCCGGGCCTTACAACGAGCAGTACTTC.

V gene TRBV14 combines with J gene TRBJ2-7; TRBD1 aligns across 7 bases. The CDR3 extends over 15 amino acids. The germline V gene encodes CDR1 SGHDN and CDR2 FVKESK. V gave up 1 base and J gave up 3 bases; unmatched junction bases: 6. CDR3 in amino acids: CASSQGRGSGYEQYF. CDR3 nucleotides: TGTGCCAGCAGCCAAGGCAGGGGGTCCGGCTACGAGCAGTACTTC. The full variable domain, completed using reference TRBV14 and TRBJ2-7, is EAGVTQFPSHSVIEKGQTVTLRCDPISGHDNLYWYRRVMGKEIKFLLHFVKESKQDESGMPNNRFLAERTGGTYSTLKVQPAELEDSGVYFCASSQGRGSGYEQYFGPGTRLTVT.

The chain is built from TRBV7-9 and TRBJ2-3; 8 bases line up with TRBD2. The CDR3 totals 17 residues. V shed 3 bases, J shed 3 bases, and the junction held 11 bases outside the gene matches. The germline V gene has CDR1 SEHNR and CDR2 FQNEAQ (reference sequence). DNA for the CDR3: TGTGCCAGCAGCTTTGGTGCCGGGGGGGCCCGGACAGATACGCAGTATTTT. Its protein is CASSFGAGGARTDTQYF.

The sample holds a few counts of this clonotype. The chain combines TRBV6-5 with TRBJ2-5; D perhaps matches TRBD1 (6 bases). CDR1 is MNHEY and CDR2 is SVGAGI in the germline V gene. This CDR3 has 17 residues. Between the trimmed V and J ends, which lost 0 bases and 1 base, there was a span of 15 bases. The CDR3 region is CASSYSLSQGPQETQYF. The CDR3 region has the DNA TGTGCCAGCAGTTACTCGTTGTCACAGGGACCCCAAGAGACCCAGTACTTC.

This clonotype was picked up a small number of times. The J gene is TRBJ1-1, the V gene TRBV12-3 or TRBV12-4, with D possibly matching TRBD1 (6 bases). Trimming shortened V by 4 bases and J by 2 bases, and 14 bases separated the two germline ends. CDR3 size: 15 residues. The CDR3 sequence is CASSSEDRSNTEAFF. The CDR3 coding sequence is TGTGCCAGCAGTTCAGAGGACAGATCAAACACTGAAGCTTTCTTT.

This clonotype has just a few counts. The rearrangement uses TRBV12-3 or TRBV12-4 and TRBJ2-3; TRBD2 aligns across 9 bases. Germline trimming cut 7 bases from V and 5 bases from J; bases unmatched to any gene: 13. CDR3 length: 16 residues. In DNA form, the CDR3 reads TGTGCCAGCAACCTCGAAGGGCTAGCGGGGCGAGATACGCAGTATTTT. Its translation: CASNLEGLAGRDTQYF.

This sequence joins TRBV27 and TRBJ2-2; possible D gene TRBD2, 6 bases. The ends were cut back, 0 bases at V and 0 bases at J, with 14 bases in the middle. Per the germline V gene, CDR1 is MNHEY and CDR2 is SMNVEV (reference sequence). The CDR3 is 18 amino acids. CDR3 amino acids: CASSLSSMEGPNTGELFF. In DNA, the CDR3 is TGTGCCAGCAGTTTATCGAGTATGGAGGGACCGAACACCGGGGAGCTGTTTTTT.

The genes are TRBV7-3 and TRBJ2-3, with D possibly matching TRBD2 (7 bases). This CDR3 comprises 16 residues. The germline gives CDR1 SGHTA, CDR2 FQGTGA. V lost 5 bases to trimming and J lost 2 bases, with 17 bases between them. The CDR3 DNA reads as TGTGCCAGCAGCCCTTTTGGGGGGGGACACACAGATACGCAGTATTTT. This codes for CASSPFGGGHTDTQYF.

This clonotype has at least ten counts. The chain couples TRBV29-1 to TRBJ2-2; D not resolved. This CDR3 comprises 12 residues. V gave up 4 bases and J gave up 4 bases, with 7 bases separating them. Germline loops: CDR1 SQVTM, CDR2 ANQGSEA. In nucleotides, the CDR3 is TGCAGCGTTGGGGTCTCCACCGGGGAGCTGTTTTTT. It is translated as CSVGVSTGELFF.

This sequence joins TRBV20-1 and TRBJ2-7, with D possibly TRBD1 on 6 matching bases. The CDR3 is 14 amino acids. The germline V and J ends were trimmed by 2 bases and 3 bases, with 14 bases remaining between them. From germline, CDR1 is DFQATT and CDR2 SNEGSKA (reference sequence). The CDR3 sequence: CSARLQGVYYEQYF. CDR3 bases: TGCAGTGCTAGATTACAGGGAGTATACTACGAGCAGTACTTC.